Described below is a single T cell receptor beta chain sequence and its context. Its antigen remains unknown. The data originate from a study of cytomegalovirus exposure and HLA in healthy donors. Study-wide points: Associated with cytomegalovirus, according to the listing, were 150 to 200 TCR beta chains. Prior analysis indicated that the majority of TCR beta V segments exhibited productivity approximately 90% or approximately 30% of the time. The Asian-associated ancestry cluster reportedly had fewer N-insertions than the approximately 610-donor mean in a later analysis.

13 Jbeta primers and 60 Vbeta primers were used for the PCR. Method: immunoSEQ multiplex PCR; TCRdb's copy keeps in-frame clones and lacks some. Of some 120,000 clones listed, under 85% are singletons. The CDR3 has 13 amino acids. Germline lookup yields CDR1 MDHEN and CDR2 SYDVKM. The junction had 8 bases not matched to a gene; V was cut back by 5 bases and J by 8 bases. The rearrangement joins TRBV28 to TRBJ1-2; 7 bases fit TRBD1. The TCR was taken from a man aged 25-45 years in good health and CMV-seropositive. What was sequenced was PBMCs. In DNA, the CDR3 is TGTGCCAGCAGTGGTCTACAGGGGCTCGGCTACACCTTC. Its translation: CASSGLQGLGYTF.